This is a list of T cell receptor beta chains from one sample in a study of blood T cell repertoires in COVID-19. The repertoire was sequenced with immunoSEQ multiplex PCR; TCRdb's copy has only in-frame clones and lacks some. The sample carries hundreds of thousands of clones, roughly four fifths recorded once. Specimen: PBMCs or T cells enriched from blood (not recorded which). All receptors come from a man aged 35 to 55 who had been exposed to COVID-19. CDR3s leave out the opening cysteine and the closing phenylalanine or tryptophan.

>TRBJ2-1|TRBV25-1
ASSDLGSGSFDEQF
>TRBJ2-1|TRBV3-1/TRBV3-2
ASSHSWDRGQREQF
>TRBJ2-3|TRBV7-8
ASSFIALGGADTQY
>TRBJ1-1|TRBV3-1/TRBV3-2
ASSPRRQQGRRPNTEAF
>TRBJ1-5|TRBV15
ATSRGEHSNQPQH
>TRBJ2-6|TRBV5-5
ASSRRGTGISGANVLT
>TRBJ2-1|TRBV30
ALTTWRGHNEQF
>TRBJ2-1|TRBV29-1
SGGWSREEQF
>TRBJ2-5|TRBV7-3
ASSRTGGPETQY
>TRBJ2-5|TRBV11-3
ASSTLAGAQETQY
>TRBJ1-2|TRBV15
ATSRDFPPQTAR
>TRBJ2-3|TRBV29-1
SAERPSTDTQY
>TRBJ1-2|TRBV3-1/TRBV3-2
ASSLGEGHYGYT
>TRBJ1-1|TRBV13
ASRHRTVRLNTEAF
>TRBJ2-7|TRBV29-1
SVLGDRAREQY
>TRBJ1-3|TRBV11-2
ASSPTGSGNTIY
>TRBJ2-3|TRBV19
ASSIQGLANTDTQY
>TRBJ2-7|TRBV6-1
ASSEFGYEQY
>TRBJ1-1|TRBV7-3
ASSLRPTTGMNTEAF
>TRBJ2-2|TRBV18
ASSPQRENDGELF
>TRBJ1-1|TRBV19
ASSLVAHTEAF
>TRBJ2-3|TRBV5-1
ASSPASGTTDTQY
>TRBJ2-1|TRBV7-9
ASSLDFTGLVGNEQF
>TRBJ2-1|TRBV3-1/TRBV3-2
ASSPPPGWDEQF
>TRBJ2-1|TRBV12-5
ASGLVSAGLAGGNEQF
>TRBJ2-1|TRBV7-9
ASSIDRGIHNEQF
>TRBJ2-1|TRBV12-3/TRBV12-4
ASSLVRGWEF
>TRBJ1-2|TRBV10-3
AISVIGTGRDNYGYT
>TRBJ2-7|TRBV7-6
ASSPQEGTSSYEQY
>TRBJ1-2|TRBV5-1
ASSSGDRGARGYT
>TRBJ1-5|TRBV5-8
ASSSYRVRQPQH
>TRBJ2-2|TRBV9
ASSAGGGELF
>TRBJ2-2|TRBV5-1
ASSLAGGNTGELF
>TRBJ2-1|TRBV9
ASSESGAYNEQF
>TRBJ2-3|TRBV5-6
ASSFGTSFFRDTQY